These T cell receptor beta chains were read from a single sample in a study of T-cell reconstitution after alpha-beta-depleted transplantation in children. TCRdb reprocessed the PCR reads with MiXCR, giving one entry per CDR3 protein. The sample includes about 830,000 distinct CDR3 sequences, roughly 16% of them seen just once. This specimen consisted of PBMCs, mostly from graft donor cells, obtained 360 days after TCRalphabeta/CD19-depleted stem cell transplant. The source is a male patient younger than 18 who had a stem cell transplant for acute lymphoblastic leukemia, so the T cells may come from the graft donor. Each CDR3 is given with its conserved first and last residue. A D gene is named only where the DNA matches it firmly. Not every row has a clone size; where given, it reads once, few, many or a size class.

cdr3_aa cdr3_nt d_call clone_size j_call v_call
CATKALGGGSYNEQFF TGTGCCACCAAAGCCCTTGGGGGCGGCTCCTACAATGAGCAGTTCTTC NA NA TRBJ2-1 TRBV6-1
CATEATGGLVGVDEQYF TGTGCCACCGAGGCCACGGGAGGGTTGGTTGGGGTGGACGAGCAGTACTTC TRBD2 few TRBJ2-7 TRBV10-3
CASSVTSGDYEQYF TGTGCCAGCAGCGTGACTAGCGGGGACTACGAGCAGTACTTC TRBD2 NA TRBJ2-7 TRBV9
CATSVRGLAGGANEQFF TGTGCCACCAGTGTCCGAGGACTAGCGGGAGGGGCCAATGAGCAGTTCTTC TRBD2 NA TRBJ2-1 TRBV24-1
CASSQYKLQYF TGTGCCAGCAGCCAATACAAATTACAGTACTTC NA NA TRBJ2-7 TRBV12-3/TRBV12-4
CAISVTGAGQYF TGTGCCATCAGTGTAACAGGGGCCGGCCAGTACTTC TRBD1 few TRBJ2-5 TRBV10-3
CASSLESLRGTFYEQYF TGTGCCAGCAGTTTAGAATCCCTGCGGGGGACCTTCTACGAGCAGTACTTC TRBD2 few TRBJ2-7 TRBV12-3/TRBV12-4
CSVVSGTGEAFF TGCAGCGTTGTTTCCGGGACAGGGGAAGCTTTCTTT TRBD1 few TRBJ1-1 TRBV29-1
CASSLSLASNSYNEQFF TGCGCCAGCAGCCTTAGTCTGGCATCAAACTCCTACAATGAGCAGTTCTTC NA NA TRBJ2-1 TRBV4-1
CASSGGYVDNEQFF TGTGCCAGCAGTGGAGGATACGTAGACAATGAGCAGTTCTTC NA few TRBJ2-1 TRBV6-1
CASSQVSGYYGYTF TGCGCCAGCAGCCAAGTCTCCGGGTACTATGGCTACACCTTC NA few TRBJ1-2 TRBV4-1
CASSEGRLLAKNIQYF TGTGCCAGCAGTGAAGGGCGGCTCCTAGCCAAAAACATTCAGTACTTC NA NA TRBJ2-4 TRBV6-1
CASSPSGNKADTQYF TGTGCCAGCAGTCCAAGCGGGAATAAGGCAGATACGCAGTATTTT TRBD2 NA TRBJ2-3 TRBV12-3/TRBV12-4
CASRKQRYEQYF TGTGCCAGCAGAAAACAGCGATACGAGCAGTACTTC NA many TRBJ2-7 TRBV12-3/TRBV12-4
CASSLARPFTYNEQFF TGTGCCAGCAGCTTAGCTCGTCCTTTTACCTACAATGAGCAGTTCTTC NA many TRBJ2-1 TRBV7-9
CSLLGGAGELFF TGCAGCTTACTTGGGGGGGCCGGGGAGCTGTTTTTT TRBD2 few TRBJ2-2 TRBV29-1
CASSFRGSSYNEQFF TGCGCCAGCAGCTTTCGCGGGAGCTCCTACAATGAGCAGTTCTTC TRBD2 many TRBJ2-1 TRBV7-9
CSATVQSYEQYF TGCAGTGCTACAGTGCAGTCCTACGAGCAGTACTTC NA NA TRBJ2-7 TRBV20-1
CASSHGTSGGTDTQYF TGCGCCAGCAGCCACGGGACTAGCGGGGGCACAGATACGCAGTATTTT TRBD2 many TRBJ2-3 TRBV5-1
CAISESGQGHEQYF TGTGCCATCAGTGAGTCGGGACAGGGCCACGAGCAGTACTTC TRBD1 few TRBJ2-7 TRBV10-3
CASSLSGTGAGYTF TGTGCCAGCAGCCTATCCGGGACAGGGGCCGGCTACACCTTC TRBD1 NA TRBJ1-2 TRBV6-1
CASSQSLLSGANVLTF TGCGCCAGCAGCCAATCTTTACTGTCTGGGGCCAACGTCCTGACTTTC NA NA TRBJ2-6 TRBV4-3
CASSPRGGLAGYSTDTQYF TGTGCCAGCAGCCCCCGAGGGGGACTAGCGGGGTATAGCACAGATACGCAGTATTTT TRBD2 NA TRBJ2-3 TRBV7-3
CASSLDSGPGSTQYF TGTGCCAGCAGCTTAGACAGCGGGCCTGGGAGTACGCAGTATTTT NA few TRBJ2-3 TRBV7-2
CASSQVERPGAYEQYF TGTGCCAGCAGCCAAGTCGAGCGCCCGGGGGCCTACGAGCAGTACTTC NA NA TRBJ2-7 TRBV3-1
CASSMWTAGSEGYAKNIQYF TGTGCCAGCAGCATGTGGACAGCCGGTTCGGAAGGTTATGCCAAAAACATTCAGTACTTC NA NA TRBJ2-4 TRBV11-1
CAWSVPVDEQYF TGTGCCTGGAGTGTACCCGTAGACGAGCAGTACTTC NA few TRBJ2-7 TRBV30
CSASDGTRGTDTQYF TGCAGTGCTTCAGATGGGACTAGGGGTACAGATACGCAGTATTTT TRBD2 many TRBJ2-3 TRBV20-1
CASSHRLRLDSGSSGANVLTF TGTGCCAGCAGCCACCGCCTACGCCTTGACAGCGGGAGCTCTGGGGCCAACGTCCTGACTTTC TRBD2 NA TRBJ2-6 TRBV3-1